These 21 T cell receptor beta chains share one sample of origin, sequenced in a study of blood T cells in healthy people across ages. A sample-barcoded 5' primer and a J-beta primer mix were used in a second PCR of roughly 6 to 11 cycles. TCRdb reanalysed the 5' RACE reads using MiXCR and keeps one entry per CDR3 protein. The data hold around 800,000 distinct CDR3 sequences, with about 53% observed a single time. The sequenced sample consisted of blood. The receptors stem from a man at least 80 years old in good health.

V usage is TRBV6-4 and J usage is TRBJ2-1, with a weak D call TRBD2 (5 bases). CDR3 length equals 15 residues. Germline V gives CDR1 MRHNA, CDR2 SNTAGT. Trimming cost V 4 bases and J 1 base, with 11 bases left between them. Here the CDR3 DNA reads TGTGCCAGCAGTGTGTCAGCGGCTTCCTACAATGAGCAGTTCTTC. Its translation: CASSVSAASYNEQFF.

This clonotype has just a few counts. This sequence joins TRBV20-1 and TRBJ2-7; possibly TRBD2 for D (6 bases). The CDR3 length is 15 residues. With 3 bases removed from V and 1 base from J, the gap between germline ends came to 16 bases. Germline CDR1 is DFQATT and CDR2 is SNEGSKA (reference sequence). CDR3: CSASPPSGWSYEQYF. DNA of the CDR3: TGCAGTGCTAGTCCCCCGAGCGGGTGGTCCTACGAGCAGTACTTC.

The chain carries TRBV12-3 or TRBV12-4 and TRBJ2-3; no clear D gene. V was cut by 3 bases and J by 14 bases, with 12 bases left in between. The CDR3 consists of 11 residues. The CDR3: CASSFNRYAYF. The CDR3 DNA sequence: TGTGCCAGCAGTTTTAACAGATACGCGTATTTT.

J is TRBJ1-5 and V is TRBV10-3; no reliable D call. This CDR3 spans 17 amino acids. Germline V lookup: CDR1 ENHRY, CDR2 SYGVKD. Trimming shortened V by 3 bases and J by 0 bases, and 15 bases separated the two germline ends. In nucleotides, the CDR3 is TGTGCCATCAGTGAAGCATTCAGAGAAAATAGCAATCAGCCCCAGCATTTT. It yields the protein CAISEAFRENSNQPQHF.

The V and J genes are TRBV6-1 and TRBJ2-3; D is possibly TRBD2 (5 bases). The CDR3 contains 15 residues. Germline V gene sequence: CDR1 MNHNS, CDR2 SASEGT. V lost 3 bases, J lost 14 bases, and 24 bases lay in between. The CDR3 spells CASSDPTKKHRDAYF. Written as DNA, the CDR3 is TGTGCCAGCAGTGACCCGACTAAAAAGCACAGAGACGCGTATTTT.

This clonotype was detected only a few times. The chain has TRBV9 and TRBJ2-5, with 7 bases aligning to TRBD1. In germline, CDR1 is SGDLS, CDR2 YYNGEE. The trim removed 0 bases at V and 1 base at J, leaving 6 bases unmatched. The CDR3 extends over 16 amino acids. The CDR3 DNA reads TGTGCCAGCAGCGTAGAGGGACAGCTATTCCAAGAGACCCAGTACTTC. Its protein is CASSVEGQLFQETQYF.

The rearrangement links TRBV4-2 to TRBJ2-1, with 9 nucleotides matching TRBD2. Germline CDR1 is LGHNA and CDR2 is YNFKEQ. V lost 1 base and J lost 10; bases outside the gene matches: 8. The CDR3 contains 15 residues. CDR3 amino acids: CASSQVVLAGSEQFF. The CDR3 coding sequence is TGTGCCAGCAGCCAAGTTGTTCTAGCGGGAAGCGAGCAGTTCTTC.

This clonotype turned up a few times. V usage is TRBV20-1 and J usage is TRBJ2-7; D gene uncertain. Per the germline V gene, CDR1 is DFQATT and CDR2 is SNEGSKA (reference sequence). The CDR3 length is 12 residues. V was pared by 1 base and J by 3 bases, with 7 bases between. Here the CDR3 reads CSARVLGYEQYF. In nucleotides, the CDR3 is TGCAGTGCTAGAGTCCTGGGCTACGAGCAGTACTTC.

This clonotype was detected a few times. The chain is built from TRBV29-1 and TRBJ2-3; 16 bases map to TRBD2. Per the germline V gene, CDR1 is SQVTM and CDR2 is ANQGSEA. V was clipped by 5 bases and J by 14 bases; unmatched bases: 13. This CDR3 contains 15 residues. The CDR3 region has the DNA TGCAGCGTTACCGGGACTAGCGGGAGGGCCGGATACGCGTATTTT. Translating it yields CSVTGTSGRAGYAYF.

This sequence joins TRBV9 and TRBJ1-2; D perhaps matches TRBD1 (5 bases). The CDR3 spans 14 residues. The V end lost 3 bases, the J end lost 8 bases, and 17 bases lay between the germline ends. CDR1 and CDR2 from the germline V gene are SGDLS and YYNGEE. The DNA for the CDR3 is TGTGCCAGCAGCGGACTCGTCGGGGCGGGCGGCTACACCTTC. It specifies CASSGLVGAGGYTF.

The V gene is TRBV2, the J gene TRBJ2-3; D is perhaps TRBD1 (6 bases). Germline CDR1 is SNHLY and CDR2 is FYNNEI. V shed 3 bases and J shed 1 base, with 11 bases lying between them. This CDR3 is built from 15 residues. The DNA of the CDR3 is TGTGCCAGCAGTGATTGGGGGCGCGGCACAGATACGCAGTATTTT. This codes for CASSDWGRGTDTQYF.

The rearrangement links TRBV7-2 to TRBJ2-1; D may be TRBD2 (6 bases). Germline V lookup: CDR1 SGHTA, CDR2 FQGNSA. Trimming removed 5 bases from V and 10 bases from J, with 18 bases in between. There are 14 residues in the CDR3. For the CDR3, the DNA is TGTGCCAGCAGCCTCACCCAATGGGCGGGAGAGCAGTTCTTC. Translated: CASSLTQWAGEQFF.

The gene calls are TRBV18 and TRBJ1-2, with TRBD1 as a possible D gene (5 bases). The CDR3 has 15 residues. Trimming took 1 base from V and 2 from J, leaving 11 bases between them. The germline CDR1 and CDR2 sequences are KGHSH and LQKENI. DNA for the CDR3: TGTGCCAGCTCACCACGGGGAGGGGAGAACTATGGCTACACCTTC. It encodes CASSPRGGENYGYTF.

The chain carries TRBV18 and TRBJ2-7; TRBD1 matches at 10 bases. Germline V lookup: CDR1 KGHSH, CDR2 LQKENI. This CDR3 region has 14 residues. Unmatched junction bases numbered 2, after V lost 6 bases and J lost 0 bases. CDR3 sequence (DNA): TGTGCCAGCTCCGGGACAGGGGACTCCTACGAGCAGTACTTC. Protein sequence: CASSGTGDSYEQYF.

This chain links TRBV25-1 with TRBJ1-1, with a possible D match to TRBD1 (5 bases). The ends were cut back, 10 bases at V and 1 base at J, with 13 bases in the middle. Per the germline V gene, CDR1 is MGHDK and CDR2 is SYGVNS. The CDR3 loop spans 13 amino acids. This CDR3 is CATQGIGNTEAFF. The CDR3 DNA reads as TGTGCCACCCAGGGCATCGGGAACACTGAAGCTTTCTTT.

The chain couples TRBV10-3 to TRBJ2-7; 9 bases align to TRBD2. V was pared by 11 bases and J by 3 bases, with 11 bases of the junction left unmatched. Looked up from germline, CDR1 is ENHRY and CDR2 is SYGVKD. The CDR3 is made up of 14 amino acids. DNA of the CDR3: TGTGCCTCCACCCAGCGGGAGGCTGGCTACGAGCAGTACTTC. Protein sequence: CASTQREAGYEQYF.

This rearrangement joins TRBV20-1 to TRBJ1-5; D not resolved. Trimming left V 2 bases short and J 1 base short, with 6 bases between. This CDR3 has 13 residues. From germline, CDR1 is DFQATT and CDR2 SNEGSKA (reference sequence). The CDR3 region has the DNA TGCAGTGCTAGATCCGAGAGCAATCAGCCCCAGCATTTT. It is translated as CSARSESNQPQHF.

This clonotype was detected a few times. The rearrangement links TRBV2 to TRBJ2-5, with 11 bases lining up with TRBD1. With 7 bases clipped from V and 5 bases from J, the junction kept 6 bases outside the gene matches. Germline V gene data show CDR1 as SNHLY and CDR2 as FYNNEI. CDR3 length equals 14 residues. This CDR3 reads CASIKDRGPETQYF. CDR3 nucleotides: TGTGCCAGCATCAAGGACAGGGGGCCGGAGACCCAGTACTTC.

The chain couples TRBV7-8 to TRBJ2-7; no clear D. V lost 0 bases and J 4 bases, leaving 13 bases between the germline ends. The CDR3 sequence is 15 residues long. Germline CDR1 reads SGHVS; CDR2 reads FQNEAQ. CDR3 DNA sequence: TGTGCCAGCAGCTTAGCCGCTGGGTCTGTTTACGAGCAGTACTTC. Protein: CASSLAAGSVYEQYF.

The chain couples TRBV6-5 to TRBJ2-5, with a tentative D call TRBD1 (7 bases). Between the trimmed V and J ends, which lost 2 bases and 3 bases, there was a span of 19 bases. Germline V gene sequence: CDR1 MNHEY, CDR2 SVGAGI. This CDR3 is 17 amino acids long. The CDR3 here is CASSYIRGPGTEETQYF. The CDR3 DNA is TGTGCCAGCAGTTACATACGGGGGCCGGGGACAGAAGAGACCCAGTACTTC.

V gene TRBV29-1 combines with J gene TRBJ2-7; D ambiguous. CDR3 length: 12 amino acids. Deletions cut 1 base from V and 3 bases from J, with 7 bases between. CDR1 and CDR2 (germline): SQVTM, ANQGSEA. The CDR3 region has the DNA TGCAGCGTTGAAGTTGGAAACTACGAGCAGTACTTC. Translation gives CSVEVGNYEQYF.